This T cell receptor beta chain stems from a study of post-analysis software for immune sequencing data (dated by TCRdb to between 2014 and 2017). Concerning the study at large: Relapsing-remitting, secondary progressive and progressive-relapsing multiple sclerosis were recorded as disease courses, and subtype annotation was lacking for some patients. The multiple sclerosis patient repertoires were compared with around ten previously published healthy control repertoires from donors aged about 6 to 26 years. A subset of samples was prepared in parallel using single-end sample barcoding, then pooled and co-amplified after Illumina adapter ligation. Beyond this particular receptor, the publication reports: Significantly higher frequencies in patients than in controls were found for about five TRBV segments, including TRBV5-6, TRBV5-1 and TRBV20-1. Direct clustering with F measure revealed strong co-clustering of samples prepared in the same batch, which led to a batch-effect correction. The multiple sclerosis patient group was slightly younger than the control group. Compared with controls, multiple sclerosis patients had significantly lower normalized Chao1 diversity, a finding suggesting substantial peripheral T-cell clonal expansion.

As concerns this clonotype: The antigen this receptor binds is unknown. No qualities accompany the bases; no much larger clone lies one base away.

The receptor library was made with PCR. The instrument was an Illumina HiSeq 2500. To reduce PCR and sequencing biases, unique molecular identifiers were incorporated into the TCR beta cDNA libraries. Every 1 to 10 million input T cells yielded about 500,000 cDNA molecules, meaning each molecule approximated one T cell. The patient libraries were prepared and sequenced with the same protocol used for the earlier healthy control dataset. Within a given batch, samples were prepared together, multiplexed and sequenced on the same HiSeq lane. The source study handled its data this way. MIGEC was used to process the raw barcoded reads, and molecular identifier groups with only a single read were discarded before consensus assembly and CDR3 extraction. Clonotype tables were post-analysed with VDJtools, normalizing diversity by down-sampling all datasets to the smallest sample size. To correct batch-related cross-sample contamination, repertoire overlap clustering matched CDR3 amino acid sequences but not nucleotide sequences. TCRdb ran its own pipeline on the public reads, namely fastp trimming at Q25 and MiXCR clone calling, and kept in-frame beta chains. Here each entry gathers all rows of one CDR3 protein and keeps the most common genes and DNA. The V and J calls were determined by TCRdb, not by the authors. Within this sample are fewer than 700,000 distinct CDR3 sequences, with 44% of them counted one time only. 1.5% to 2% of the sample is held by the ten biggest clonotypes.

To demonstrate the VDJtools post-analysis software, the study profiled TCR beta repertoires from the peripheral blood of about a dozen young patients with multiple sclerosis. Multiple sclerosis patients were children and adolescents aged about 6 to 17 years. The CDR3 sequence holds 18 residues, the cysteine and phenylalanine included. Only the CDR3 portion is preserved as DNA: 54 bases, with reading frame beginning at the first base. Taken from the germline V gene, the CDR1 and CDR2 loops are SGHTA and FQGNSA. V is cut by 0 bases and J by 2 bases, and the space between the germline ends is 20 bases.

Source material: blood. The sequence joins TRBV7-2 to TRBJ2-7, with TRBD2 tentatively as D gene (5 bases match). The source is a girl aged 5-17 years with multiple sclerosis. The CDR3 reads as follows: CASSLADLWSGLAYEQYF. In nucleotides, the sequence is TGTGCCAGCAGCTTAGCTGATCTTTGGAGCGGACTGGCCTACGAGCAGTACTTC.